This is a list of T cell receptor beta chains from one sample in a study of blood T cell repertoires in COVID-19. Produced via immunoSEQ multiplex PCR; TCRdb's table is partial and in-frame only. The data hold 200,000 or so clones, with under 85% observed a single time. The source material was peripheral blood. The receptors come from a woman aged 40 to 49 with acute or convalescent COVID-19. The CDR3 runs from the conserved cysteine through the conserved F or W. D genes are given only for firm matches. A clone size is listed for some rows: how often the clone was seen (once, few, many), or a class if it is expanded.

abundance,d_gene,v_gene,j_gene,CDR3aa,CDR3nt
-,TRBD1,TRBV18,TRBJ2-5,CASSLQTGVETQYF,TGTGCCAGCTCACTTCAGACAGGGGTGGAGACCCAGTACTTC
-,-,TRBV3-1/TRBV3-2,TRBJ1-5,CASSQDGNQPQHF,TGTGCCAGCAGCCAAGACGGGAATCAGCCCCAGCATTTT
once,-,TRBV19,TRBJ1-3,CASRHISSGNTIYF,TGTGCCAGTAGACACATCTCCTCTGGAAACACCATATATTTT
-,-,TRBV2,TRBJ2-7,CASMGLGEQYF,TGTGCCAGCATGGGGCTGGGAGAGCAGTACTTC
-,TRBD1,TRBV2,TRBJ1-2,CASRSEGAVDGYTF,TGTGCCAGCAGGTCTGAGGGGGCTGTTGATGGCTACACCTTC
few,-,TRBV6-5,TRBJ1-6,CASSYLGGRANSPLHF,TGTGCCAGCAGTTACTTGGGGGGACGGGCGAATTCACCCCTCCACTTT
-,-,TRBV7-8,TRBJ1-4,CASSEQGYNEKLFF,TGTGCCAGCAGCGAACAGGGCTATAATGAAAAACTGTTTTTT
-,TRBD1,TRBV2,TRBJ1-4,CASSQTGMGEKLFF,TGTGCCAGCAGTCAGACAGGGATGGGTGAAAAACTGTTTTTT
-,TRBD1,TRBV5-1,TRBJ2-5,CASSLVGQGRETQYF,TGCGCCAGCAGCTTGGTGGGACAGGGTCGAGAGACCCAGTACTTC
-,-,TRBV30,TRBJ2-5,CAWSVGGGGETQYF,TGTGCCTGGAGTGTTGGAGGGGGCGGAGAGACCCAGTACTTC
-,TRBD2,TRBV27,TRBJ2-1,CASRGAPRGGGNEQFF,TGTGCCAGCCGGGGAGCCCCCCGGGGGGGTGGAAATGAGCAGTTCTTC
-,-,TRBV6-1,TRBJ1-1,CASSEMGGTEAFF,TGTGCCAGCAGTGAAATGGGGGGCACTGAAGCTTTCTTT
few,-,TRBV30,TRBJ1-1,CAWSVQQGNTEAFF,TGTGCCTGGAGTGTACAGCAGGGGAACACTGAAGCTTTCTTT
few,-,TRBV19,TRBJ1-6,CASNYQGYSPLHF,TGTGCCAGTAATTACCAGGGGTACTCACCCCTCCACTTT
few,TRBD2,TRBV19,TRBJ2-2,CASSSPGGRPGELFF,TGTGCCAGTAGTTCCCCGGGAGGGCGGCCCGGGGAGCTGTTTTTT
-,-,TRBV6-2/TRBV6-3,TRBJ1-1,CASSYSEGVGKTEAFF,TGTGCCAGCAGTTACTCGGAAGGGGTCGGTAAAACTGAAGCTTTCTTT
few,TRBD1,TRBV27,TRBJ2-7,CASRPFILLGQGSYEQYF,TGTGCCAGCAGACCGTTTATATTACTTGGACAGGGATCCTACGAGCAGTACTTC
-,-,TRBV9,TRBJ2-3,CASSVYPDTQYF,TGTGCCAGCAGCGTATATCCAGATACGCAGTATTTT
-,TRBD1,TRBV4-2,TRBJ1-2,CASSQDETGGLYGYTF,TGTGCCAGCAGCCAAGATGAGACAGGGGGCCTGTATGGCTACACCTTC
-,TRBD1,TRBV3-1/TRBV3-2,TRBJ1-2,CASSLRDSKGYTF,TGTGCCAGCAGCCTCCGGGACAGCAAGGGCTACACCTTC
-,-,TRBV14,TRBJ1-1,CASSPRVQGTEAFF,TGTGCCAGCAGCCCTAGAGTTCAGGGCACTGAAGCTTTCTTT
-,-,TRBV6-6,TRBJ1-1,CASSYWQAMNTEAFF,TGTGCCAGCAGTTACTGGCAGGCGATGAACACTGAAGCTTTCTTT
-,-,TRBV7-2,TRBJ2-7,CASSFFQISYEQYF,TGTGCCAGCAGCTTCTTTCAGATCTCCTACGAGCAGTACTTC
-,-,TRBV25-1,TRBJ2-1,CASSDRQGRYEQFF,TGTGCCAGCAGTGATAGGCAGGGTCGGTATGAGCAGTTCTTC
-,-,TRBV9,TRBJ1-2,CASSVVSGNYGYTF,TGTGCCAGCAGCGTCGTCTCAGGGAACTATGGCTACACCTTC
-,TRBD2,TRBV7-6,TRBJ2-3,CASSNPYVRRESDTQYF,TGTGCCAGCAGCAATCCGTACGTTCGGCGGGAGTCGGATACGCAGTATTTT
-,-,TRBV28,TRBJ1-5,CASSFGDLGGHQPQHF,TGTGCCAGCAGTTTTGGTGACCTCGGAGGGCATCAGCCCCAGCATTTT
once,TRBD2,TRBV29-1,TRBJ2-7,CSAETLRDYRYEQYF,TGCAGCGCCGAGACCCTCCGGGACTACCGCTACGAGCAGTACTTC
-,-,TRBV11-2,TRBJ2-5,CASSFSPRGGLRGQETQYF,TGTGCCAGCAGCTTTAGCCCAAGGGGCGGGTTGAGGGGGCAAGAGACCCAGTACTTC
-,-,TRBV7-2,TRBJ1-4,CASSLAGRRGLFF,TGTGCCAGCAGCTTAGCGGGCCGCCGGGGACTGTTTTTT
-,-,TRBV5-1,TRBJ2-7,CASSPYPADARAAEQYF,TGCGCCAGCAGCCCGTACCCTGCCGATGCCAGGGCGGCCGAGCAGTACTTC
-,TRBD1,TRBV5-4,TRBJ2-5,CASSPTGGGETQYF,TGTGCCAGCAGCCCGACAGGGGGAGGAGAGACCCAGTACTTC